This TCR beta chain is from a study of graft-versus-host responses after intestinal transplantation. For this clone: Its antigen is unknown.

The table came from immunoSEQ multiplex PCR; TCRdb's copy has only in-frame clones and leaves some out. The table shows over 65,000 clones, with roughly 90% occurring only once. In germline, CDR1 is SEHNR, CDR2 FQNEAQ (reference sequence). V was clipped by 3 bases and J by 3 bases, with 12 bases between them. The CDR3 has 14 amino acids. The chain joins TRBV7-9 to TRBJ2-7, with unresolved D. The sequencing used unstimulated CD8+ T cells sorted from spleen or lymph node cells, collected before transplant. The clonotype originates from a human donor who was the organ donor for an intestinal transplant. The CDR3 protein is CASSLVPDYYEQYF. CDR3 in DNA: TGTGCCAGCAGCTTGGTGCCGGATTACTACGAGCAGTACTTC. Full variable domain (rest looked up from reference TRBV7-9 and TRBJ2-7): DTGVSQNPRHKITKRGQNVTFRCDPISEHNRLYWYRQTLGQGPEFLTYFQNEAQLEKSRLLSDRFSAERPKGSFSTLEIQRTEQGDSAMYLCASSLVPDYYEQYFGPGTRLTVT.